Listed below are T cell receptor beta chains from one sample, sequenced in a study of control samples from healthy donors and cancer patients. TCRdb keeps only in-frame clones here, not all; method: immunoSEQ multiplex PCR. The sample records 150,000 or so clones, about 90% being singletons. The specimen was blood. The receptors stem from a man in his late teens or twenties in good health. The conserved cysteine and the conserved F or W are not part of the CDR3 here. Fields, in order: V gene, J gene, clone size, CDR3 protein. Some rows have no size entry. The others give once, few or many, or a class for an expanded clone.

TRBV7-9,TRBJ2-2,once,ASSLRTGGVIYRELF
TRBV6-2/TRBV6-3,TRBJ1-5,-,ASSSPGGNQPQH
TRBV7-9,TRBJ2-3,-,ASSIGTSGDTQY
TRBV5-1,TRBJ1-6,few,ASTSGTGGSPLH
TRBV7-9,TRBJ2-5,once,ASSFVGLYQETQY
TRBV2,TRBJ2-7,-,ASSEVGRTGTLYEQY
TRBV5-1,TRBJ1-2,once,ASSLPPQGSGDYGYT
TRBV4-1,TRBJ2-5,-,ASSQDSGLAVIRETQY
TRBV5-1,TRBJ2-5,-,ASSLKAGGNQETQY
TRBV12-3/TRBV12-4,TRBJ1-2,-,ASRLGTVYGYT
TRBV5-4,TRBJ2-7,-,ASSWGDREEQY
TRBV27,TRBJ2-7,-,ASRPDRFSYEQY
TRBV2,TRBJ1-1,-,ASSVDKGSTEAF
TRBV5-1,TRBJ1-1,-,ASSLSAYTEAF
TRBV9,TRBJ1-2,-,ASSARQGARYGYT
TRBV19,TRBJ2-1,once,ASSIDRAGGGYNEQF
TRBV28,TRBJ2-1,-,ASSLLGQGYNEQF
TRBV20-1,TRBJ1-2,-,SAGWNGYT
TRBV4-2,TRBJ1-4,-,ASSPDGGREEKLF
TRBV4-1,TRBJ2-7,-,ASSQRGQGLGEQY
TRBV7-9,TRBJ2-3,-,ASSLVRGLAGDTDTQY
TRBV7-3,TRBJ2-2,once,ASSYDGGGTGELF
TRBV4-1,TRBJ2-4,-,ASSQDDGENIQY
TRBV5-1,TRBJ1-1,-,ASSGYSTDNTEAF
TRBV28,TRBJ1-1,-,ASSTGTVVNTEAF
TRBV6-6,TRBJ1-5,-,ASSSSGADSNQPQH
TRBV24-1,TRBJ1-5,-,ATSTTGGGNQPQH
TRBV11-2,TRBJ2-5,-,ASSLDWLTPGQGETQY
TRBV4-2,TRBJ2-7,once,ASSQVLGDYEQY
TRBV21-1,TRBJ1-2,-,ASSMGGTGHGYT
TRBV10-1,TRBJ1-5,-,AIPRDGGNQPQH
TRBV7-8,TRBJ2-7,once,ASSGREGLYEQY
TRBV27,TRBJ1-2,-,ASTTGQGDIYGYT
TRBV5-1,TRBJ2-5,-,ASSFGGVQETQY
TRBV4-3,TRBJ1-6,-,ASSQAKGVLGYSSYNSPLH
TRBV3-1/TRBV3-2,TRBJ2-1,-,ASSQRGRYNEQF
TRBV9,TRBJ1-2,-,ASSVGTEAGTGRNYGYT
TRBV11-2,TRBJ2-1,once,ASSLRGVQGWSYNEQF
TRBV5-1,TRBJ1-6,-,ASSLYVSQGLNSPLH
TRBV5-1,TRBJ2-2,-,ASSSTPTGGGTGELF
TRBV5-1,TRBJ1-1,-,ASSEGMNTEAF
TRBV24-1,TRBJ2-7,few,ATSDLGYEQY
TRBV14,TRBJ1-1,-,ASSPWGGRNTEAF
TRBV29-1,TRBJ2-7,-,SVRGTVSSYEQY
TRBV4-2,TRBJ2-1,-,ASSGGPSSGGYNEQF
TRBV4-3,TRBJ2-7,once,ASSYRLAGVEQY
TRBV5-1,TRBJ1-4,-,ASSSRTGWNEKLF
TRBV11-1,TRBJ2-7,few,ASSSRLGASSYEQY
TRBV28,TRBJ1-4,-,ASSFPTGMGEKLF
TRBV7-3,TRBJ2-3,-,ASSLGSGGPDTQY
TRBV6-4,TRBJ1-5,once,ASSATTDQPQH
TRBV28,TRBJ2-3,-,ASSPWGGGAYSPSDTQY
TRBV5-5,TRBJ1-1,-,ASSLGPGVNTEAF